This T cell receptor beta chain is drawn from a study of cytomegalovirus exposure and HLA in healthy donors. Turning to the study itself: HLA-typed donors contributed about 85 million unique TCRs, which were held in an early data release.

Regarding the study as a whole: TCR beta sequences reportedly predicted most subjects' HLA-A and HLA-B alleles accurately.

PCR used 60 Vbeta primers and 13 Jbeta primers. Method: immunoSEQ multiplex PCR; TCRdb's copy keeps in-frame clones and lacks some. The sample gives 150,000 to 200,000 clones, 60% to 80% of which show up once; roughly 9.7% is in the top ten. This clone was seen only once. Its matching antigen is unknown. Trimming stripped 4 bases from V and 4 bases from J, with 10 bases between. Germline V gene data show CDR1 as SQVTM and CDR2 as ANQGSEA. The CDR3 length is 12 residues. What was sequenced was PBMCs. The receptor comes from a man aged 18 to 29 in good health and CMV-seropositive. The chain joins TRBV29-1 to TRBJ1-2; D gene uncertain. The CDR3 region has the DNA TGCAGCGTTGTGCCCCCTATCTATGGCTACACCTTC. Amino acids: CSVVPPIYGYTF. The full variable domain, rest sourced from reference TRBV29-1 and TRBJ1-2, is SAVISQKPSRDICQRGTSLTIQCQVDSQVTMMFWYRQQPGQSLTLIATANQGSEATYESGFVIDKFPISRPNLTFSTLTVSNMSPEDSSIYLCSVVPPIYGYTFGSGTRLTVV.